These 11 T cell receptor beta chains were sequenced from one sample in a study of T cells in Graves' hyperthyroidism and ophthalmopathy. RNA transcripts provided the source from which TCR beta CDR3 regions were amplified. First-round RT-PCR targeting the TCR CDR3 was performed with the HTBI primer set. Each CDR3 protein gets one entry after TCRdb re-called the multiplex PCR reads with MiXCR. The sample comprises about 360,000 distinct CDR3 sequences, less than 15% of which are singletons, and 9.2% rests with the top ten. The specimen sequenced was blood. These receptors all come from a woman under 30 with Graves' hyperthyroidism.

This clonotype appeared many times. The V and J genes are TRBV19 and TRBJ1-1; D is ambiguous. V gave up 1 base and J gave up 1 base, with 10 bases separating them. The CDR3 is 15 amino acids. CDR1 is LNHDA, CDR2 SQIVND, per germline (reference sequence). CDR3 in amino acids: CASSIVSRGNTEAFF. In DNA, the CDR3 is TGTGCCAGTAGTATAGTATCCAGAGGGAACACTGAAGCTTTCTTT.

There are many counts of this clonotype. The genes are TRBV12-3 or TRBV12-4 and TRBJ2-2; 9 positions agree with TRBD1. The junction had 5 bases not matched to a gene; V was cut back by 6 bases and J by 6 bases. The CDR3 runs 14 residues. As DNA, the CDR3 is TGTGCCAGCAGGTCCGGGACAGGGTCCGGGGAGCTGTTTTTT. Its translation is CASRSGTGSGELFF.

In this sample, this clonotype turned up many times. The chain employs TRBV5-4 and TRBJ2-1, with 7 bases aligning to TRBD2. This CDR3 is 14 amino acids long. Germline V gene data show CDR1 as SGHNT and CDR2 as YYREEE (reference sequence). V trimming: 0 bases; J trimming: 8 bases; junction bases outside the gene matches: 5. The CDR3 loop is CASSLVGRADEQFF. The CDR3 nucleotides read TGTGCCAGCAGCTTGGTAGGGAGGGCCGATGAGCAGTTCTTC.

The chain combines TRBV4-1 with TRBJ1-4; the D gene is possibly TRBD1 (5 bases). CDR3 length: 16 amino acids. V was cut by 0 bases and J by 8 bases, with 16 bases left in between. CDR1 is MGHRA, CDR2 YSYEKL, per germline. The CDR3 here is CASSQDFPAGREKLFF. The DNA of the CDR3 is TGCGCCAGCAGCCAAGATTTTCCCGCAGGGCGAGAAAAACTGTTTTTT.

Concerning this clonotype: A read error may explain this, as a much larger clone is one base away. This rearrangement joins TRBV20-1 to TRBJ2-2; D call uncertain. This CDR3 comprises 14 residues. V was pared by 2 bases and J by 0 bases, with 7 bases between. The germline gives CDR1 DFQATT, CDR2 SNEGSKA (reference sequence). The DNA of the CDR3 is TGCAGTGCTAGAAACGGGCCGAACACCGGGGAGCTGTTTTTT. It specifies CSARNGPNTGELFF.

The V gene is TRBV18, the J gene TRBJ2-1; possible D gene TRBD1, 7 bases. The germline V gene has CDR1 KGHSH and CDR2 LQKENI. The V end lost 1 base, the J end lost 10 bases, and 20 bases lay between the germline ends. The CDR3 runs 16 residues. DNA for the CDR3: TGTGCCAGCTCACCACGGGACAGTAGCGGATATGGCGAGCAGTTCTTC. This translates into CASSPRDSSGYGEQFF.

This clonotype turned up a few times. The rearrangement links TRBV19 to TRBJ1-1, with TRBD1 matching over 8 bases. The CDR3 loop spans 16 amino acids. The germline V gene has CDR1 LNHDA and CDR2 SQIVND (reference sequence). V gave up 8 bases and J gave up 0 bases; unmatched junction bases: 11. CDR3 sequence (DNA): TGTGCCAGTCAAAAGGGGACAGGAGAGATGAACACTGAAGCTTTCTTT. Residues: CASQKGTGEMNTEAFF.

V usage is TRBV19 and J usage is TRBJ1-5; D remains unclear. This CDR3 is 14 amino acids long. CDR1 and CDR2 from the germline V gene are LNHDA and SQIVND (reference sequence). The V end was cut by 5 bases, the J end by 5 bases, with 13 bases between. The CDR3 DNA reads TGTGCCAGTAGTGATGGGAGAGAGGATCAGCCCCAGCATTTT. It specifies CASSDGREDQPQHF.

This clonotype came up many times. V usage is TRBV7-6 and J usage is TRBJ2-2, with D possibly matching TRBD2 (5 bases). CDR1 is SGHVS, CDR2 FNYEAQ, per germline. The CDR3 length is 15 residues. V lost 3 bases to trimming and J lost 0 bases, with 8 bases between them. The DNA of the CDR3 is TGTGCCAGCAGCTTCTGGACTGCGAACACCGGGGAGCTGTTTTTT. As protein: CASSFWTANTGELFF. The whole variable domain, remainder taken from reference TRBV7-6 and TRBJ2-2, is GAGVSQSPRYKVTKRGQDVALRCDPISGHVSLYWYRQALGQGPEFLTYFNYEAQQDKSGLPNDRFSAERPEGSISTLTIQRTEQRDSAMYRCASSFWTANTGELFFGEGSRLTVL.

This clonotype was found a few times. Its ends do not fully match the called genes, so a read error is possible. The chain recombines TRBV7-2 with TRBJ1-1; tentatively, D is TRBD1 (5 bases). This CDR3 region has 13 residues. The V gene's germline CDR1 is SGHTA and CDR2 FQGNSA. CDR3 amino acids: CVSSQGLNTEAFF. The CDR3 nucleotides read TGTGTCAGCAGCCAGGGATTGAACACTGAAGCTTTCTTT. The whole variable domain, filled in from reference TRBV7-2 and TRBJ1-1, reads GAGVSQSPSNKVTEKGKDVELRCDPISGHTALYWYRQSLGQGLEFLIYFQGNSAPDKSGLPSDRFSAERTGGSVSTLTIQRTQQEDSAVYLCVSSQGLNTEAFFGQGTRLTVV.

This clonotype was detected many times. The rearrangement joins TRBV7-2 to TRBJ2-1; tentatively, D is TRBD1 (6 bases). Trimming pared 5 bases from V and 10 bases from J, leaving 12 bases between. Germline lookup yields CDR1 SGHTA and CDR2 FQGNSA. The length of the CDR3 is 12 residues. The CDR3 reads CASSLNREEQFF. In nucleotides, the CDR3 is TGTGCCAGCAGCCTTAACAGGGAGGAGCAGTTCTTC.